The following is a TCR beta chain sequence with its context. Its specificity is unknown. This record comes from a study of shared clonotypes between healthy human individuals. General study points: At large depth, rarefaction still showed sorted-subset sequencing to be incomplete. The study found lower generation probabilities in non-shared clonotypes than in those shared by all four donors.

Genomic DNA of each subset was evenly split across several immunoSEQ plates. The authors' processing: ImmunoSEQ junction-only sequences lacked quality scores, so their filtering differed. Method: immunoSEQ multiplex PCR; TCRdb's copy keeps in-frame clones and lacks some. The V and J calls and clone size come from that table; D and trimming were worked out from the DNA. Of 850,000 to 1,200,000 clones listed, approximately 76% are singletons. Trimming took 2 bases from V and 1 from J, leaving 5 bases between them. Germline V gene sequence: CDR1 GTSNPN, CDR2 SVGIG (reference sequence). CDR3 length equals 13 residues.

The material sequenced was memory CD4+ T cells sorted from blood. Sample subset: CD45RA-negative fraction. This TCR came from a man in his late teens or twenties in good health. This chain links TRBV30 with TRBJ1-4, with a tentative D call TRBD1 (5 bases). The CDR3 coding sequence is TGTGCCTGGAGTCAGGGAACTAATGAAAAACTGTTTTTT. Its translation is CAWSQGTNEKLFF.